Listed below are T cell receptor beta chains from one sample, sequenced in a study of control samples from healthy donors and cancer patients. Profiling relied on immunoSEQ multiplex PCR, and the TCRdb table lists in-frame clones only, not all of them. Of around 140,000 clones in the sample, around nine tenths were seen once. The sequencing input was PBMCs. These TCRs come from a man aged 50-59 years with head and neck cancer. CDR3s include the opening cysteine and the closing phenylalanine or tryptophan. The order of the fields is V gene, J gene, CDR3 protein.

V gene: TRBV11-2; J gene: TRBJ2-1; CDR3 protein: CASSLGGTRTNEQFF
V gene: TRBV7-2; J gene: TRBJ1-2; CDR3 protein: CASSSPGTGDHYGYTF
V gene: TRBV6-1; J gene: TRBJ2-1; CDR3 protein: CASSEIGYRYNEQFF
V gene: TRBV27; J gene: TRBJ1-1; CDR3 protein: CASSRYRNTEAFF
V gene: TRBV2; J gene: TRBJ2-3; CDR3 protein: CASRLVGGTDTQYF
V gene: TRBV6-1; J gene: TRBJ2-7; CDR3 protein: CASSEGTGGFYEQYF
V gene: TRBV6-5; J gene: TRBJ2-7; CDR3 protein: CASSYGQGTYEQYF
V gene: TRBV7-2; J gene: TRBJ2-7; CDR3 protein: CASSPQGNGYEQYF
V gene: TRBV18; J gene: TRBJ2-3; CDR3 protein: CASSPRDTKAGGTQYF
V gene: TRBV18; J gene: TRBJ2-3; CDR3 protein: CASSPTEADTQYF
V gene: TRBV2; J gene: TRBJ2-1; CDR3 protein: CASTLGLAGVTSSYNEQFF
V gene: TRBV5-4; J gene: TRBJ2-1; CDR3 protein: CASSLGQLSYNEQFF
V gene: TRBV28; J gene: TRBJ1-5; CDR3 protein: CASSFRTLRWRDQPQHF
V gene: TRBV11-2; J gene: TRBJ2-7; CDR3 protein: CASSPQTGTGYEQYF
V gene: TRBV4-2; J gene: TRBJ2-3; CDR3 protein: CASSQDRASGKQYF
V gene: TRBV6-9; J gene: TRBJ2-7; CDR3 protein: CASSSPLFKLSAIEQYF
V gene: TRBV7-9; J gene: TRBJ2-5; CDR3 protein: CASSRWGQGRVTQYF
V gene: TRBV7-9; J gene: TRBJ2-1; CDR3 protein: CASRGEGHNEQFF
V gene: TRBV4-1; J gene: TRBJ2-4; CDR3 protein: CASSQESVGQGFLKNIQYF
V gene: TRBV19; J gene: TRBJ1-2; CDR3 protein: CASRVTRDYGYTF
V gene: TRBV13; J gene: TRBJ1-2; CDR3 protein: CASSLGDRVYGYTF
V gene: TRBV5-1; J gene: TRBJ2-5; CDR3 protein: CASSLAGETQYF
V gene: TRBV18; J gene: TRBJ2-2; CDR3 protein: CASSSDTGELFF
V gene: TRBV28; J gene: TRBJ1-2; CDR3 protein: CASSEGLPNYGYTF
V gene: TRBV18; J gene: TRBJ1-1; CDR3 protein: CASSPGPNTEAFF
V gene: TRBV9; J gene: TRBJ1-2; CDR3 protein: CASSVGQGIGYTF
V gene: TRBV7-2; J gene: TRBJ1-5; CDR3 protein: CASSFDNQPQHF
V gene: TRBV7-2; J gene: TRBJ1-2; CDR3 protein: CASSLGQAGYGYTF